This paragraph covers one T cell receptor beta chain sequence. Antigen unknown. The sample originates from a study of Ad26.COV2.S vaccination and SARS-CoV-2 variants. Study-level information: By the intramuscular route, Ad26.COV2.S was given once, or twice 56 days apart. Study-level results: Substantial breadth in spike-specific CD8+ and CD4+ T cell responses was reportedly seen after vaccination. Recipients given vaccine exceeded placebo recipients in spike-specific TCR breadth.

Treatment reported: some 20 received Ad26.COV2.S at low or high dose, single or two shots; five or six received placebo; per-sample allocation not given. Following the first vaccine or placebo injection, samples were taken on day 63. An adult donor aged 18-55 years was enrolled in Boston. J gave up 3 bases and V 4 bases, and 4 bases lay outside the gene matches. This CDR3 region has 15 residues. Germline values: CDR1 LGHDT, CDR2 YNNKEL (reference sequence). Produced via immunoSEQ multiplex PCR; TCRdb's table is partial and in-frame only. The table has approximately 300,000 clones, about 86% seen once.

The receptor comes from a person between 18 and 65 years old who received the Ad26.COV2.S COVID-19 vaccine or a placebo. The chain couples TRBV3-1 (or the pseudogene TRBV3-2) to TRBJ1-3; the match to TRBD1 covers 9 bases. The sample here was peripheral blood, taken in a trial of Ad26.COV2.S vaccine versus placebo. CDR3 protein: CASSLQGAGGNTIYF. CDR3 DNA: TGTGCCAGCAGCCTACAGGGGGCGGGTGGAAACACCATATATTTT.